The present entry profiles one TCR beta chain with its context. Antigen specificity is unknown. These data belong to a study of T cells after yellow fever vaccination. General study results and limits: Compared with primary, the secondary response was weaker and peaked at day 5, not 15.

They built TCR cDNA with 5'RACE template switching, a step that put in a universal primer site and UMIs. TCRdb reprocessed the 5' RACE reads with MiXCR, giving one entry per CDR3 protein. The table shows around 100,000 distinct CDR3 sequences, with roughly 8.4% occurring only once. Trimming removed 2 bases from V and 4 bases from J; junction bases left unmatched: 7. The CDR3 is made up of 16 amino acids. Germline V CDR1 and CDR2: LNHDA, SQIVND (reference sequence). The V and J genes are TRBV19 and TRBJ2-1; 8 bases are shared with TRBD2. The sample here was CD8+ T cells sorted from PBMCs, taken 45 days after the yellow fever booster vaccination. This TCR came from a young man who received the YFV17D yellow fever vaccine. The CDR3 bases are TGTGCCAGTAGTATACCGACTAGCGACCAATACAATGAGCAGTTCTTC. It encodes CASSIPTSDQYNEQFF.